Given below is one T cell receptor beta chain in context. This entry comes from a study of T cell changes during pregnancy in multiple sclerosis. Per the germline V gene, CDR1 is MDHEN and CDR2 is SYDVKM. Trimming stripped 4 bases from V and 1 base from J, with 7 bases between. The CDR3 is 13 residues long. Measured with immunoSEQ multiplex PCR; TCRdb has only the in-frame clones, and not every one. The sample consists of some 83,000 clones, over 80% of them appearing once. The origin of this receptor is a female donor in good health, serving as a control in a pregnancy study. Some clones in this sample may be carry-over from other donors' samples. The material sequenced was PBMCs, taken in the first trimester of pregnancy. The rearrangement uses TRBV28 and TRBJ2-5; D remains ambiguous. CDR3 amino acids: CASSSQAQETQYF. The CDR3 DNA sequence: TGTGCCAGCAGTTCCCAGGCCCAAGAGACCCAGTACTTC.